This T cell receptor beta chain came from a study of blood T cell repertoires in COVID-19. Overall study: T cells, B-cell-depleted T cells, or PBMCs supplied cDNA or gDNA.

This CDR3 region has 16 residues. The V gene's germline CDR1 is MGHRA and CDR2 YSYEKL. The V end was cut by 0 bases, the J end by 1 base, with 10 bases between. In the original processing: Amplification of reference gene primers was used by the study to estimate nucleated cell counts. Generated by immunoSEQ multiplex PCR, the TCRdb table keeps only in-frame clones and is missing some. Clonal size and the V and J genes are those of that table, whereas D and trimming came from the DNA. The table lists about 52,000 clones, about 84% of them singletons. The origin of this receptor is a woman aged 80 or over with acute or convalescent COVID-19. V and J are TRBV4-1 and TRBJ1-5; D ambiguous. The sequenced material came from peripheral blood. DNA of the CDR3: TGCGCCAGCAGCCAAGATCGGGATTTGAGCAATCAGCCCCAGCATTTT. This sequence encodes CASSQDRDLSNQPQHF.